The 24 T cell receptor beta chains presented below share a single source sample, sequenced in a study of T cells in narcolepsy. Assay used: immunoSEQ multiplex PCR; TCRdb lists only in-frame clones, some missing. The sample lists some 35,000 clones; 75% to 90% were seen once. Sequencing was performed on CD45RA- memory CD4+ T cells from PBMCs. These TCRs come from a human donor with narcolepsy.

The chain has TRBV18 and TRBJ2-1; TRBD2 matches at 8 bases. J lost 4 bases, V lost 3 bases, and 5 bases had no gene match. Germline assignment: CDR1 KGHSH and CDR2 LQKENI. The CDR3 extends over 15 amino acids. CDR3 sequence (DNA): TGTGCCAGCTCACCGAGTAGCGGGGCATACAATGAGCAGTTCTTC. Its translation: CASSPSSGAYNEQFF. The whole variable domain, remainder taken from reference TRBV18 and TRBJ2-1, is NAGVMQNPRHLVRRRGQEARLRCSPMKGHSHVYWYRQLPEEGLKFMVYLQKENIIDESGMPKERFSAEFPKEGPSILRIQQVVRGDSAAYFCASSPSSGAYNEQFFGPGTRLTVL.

In its sample, this clone was seen once. This chain links TRBV6-6 with TRBJ1-2; D gene ambiguous. The germline gives CDR1 MNHNY, CDR2 SVGAGI (reference sequence). CDR3 length equals 14 residues. Trimming removed 2 bases from V and 4 bases from J, with 11 bases in between. CDR3 protein: CASSYIGSPYGYTF. CDR3 DNA: TGTGCCAGCAGTTACATAGGCTCCCCCTATGGCTACACCTTC.

This chain joins TRBV18 and TRBJ1-2; D not certain. This CDR3 has 16 amino acids. The germline gives CDR1 KGHSH, CDR2 LQKENI. The germline V and J ends were trimmed by 2 bases and 4 bases, with 17 bases remaining between them. CDR3 residues: CASSPFDPTGSYGYTF. In DNA, the CDR3 is TGTGCCAGCTCACCATTCGATCCGACGGGGTCCTATGGCTACACCTTC.

The chain carries TRBV15 and TRBJ2-7; 9 nucleotides line up with TRBD1. This CDR3 has 15 amino acids. The germline gives CDR1 LNHNV, CDR2 YYDKDF (reference sequence). V lost 3 bases, J lost 3 bases, and 6 bases stayed unmatched. The CDR3 region has the DNA TGTGCCACCAGCAGGACCGGGACAGGGCTCTACGAGCAGTACTTC. This sequence encodes CATSRTGTGLYEQYF.

The CDR3 DNA follows: TGTGCCAGCAGCTTAGGGCTCGGCAGAAGCTATGGCTACACCTTC. Encoded protein: CASSLGLGRSYGYTF. V gene TRBV7-2 combines with J gene TRBJ1-2; D not certain. The CDR3 has 15 residues. Germline loops: CDR1 SGHTA, CDR2 FQGNSA. The V and J ends lost 1 base and 4 bases respectively, with 13 bases between them. The variable domain in full, with the rest retrieved from reference TRBV7-2 and TRBJ1-2, is GAGVSQSPSNKVTEKGKDVELRCDPISGHTALYWYRQSLGQGLEFLIYFQGNSAPDKSGLPSDRFSAERTGGSVSTLTIQRTQQEDSAVYLCASSLGLGRSYGYTFGSGTRLTVV.

The rearrangement joins TRBV2 to TRBJ1-5; 7 bases line up with TRBD1. V dropped 5 bases and J dropped 2; count of bases not matched to a gene: 3. The length of the CDR3 is 14 residues. The germline V gene encodes CDR1 SNHLY and CDR2 FYNNEI. CDR3 region: CASSHTGGNQPQHF. CDR3 nucleotides: TGTGCCAGCAGTCATACAGGGGGCAATCAGCCCCAGCATTTT.

J is TRBJ2-2 and V is TRBV27; 9 nucleotides align to TRBD1. Germline V gene lookup returns CDR1 MNHEY and CDR2 SMNVEV (reference sequence). This CDR3 is 16 amino acids long. V shed 5 bases, J shed 3 bases, and the junction held 7 bases outside the gene matches. The DNA of the CDR3 is TGTGCCAGCAGTACCCGGGACAGGGATGACACCGGGGAGCTGTTTTTT. Amino acid sequence: CASSTRDRDDTGELFF.

The chain carries TRBV19 and TRBJ1-5, with D perhaps matching TRBD1 (5 bases). The V gene lost 5 bases and the J gene lost 6 bases, with 11 bases spanning the gap. Germline CDR1 LNHDA, CDR2 SQIVND (reference sequence). This CDR3 is 13 amino acids long. The CDR3 DNA sequence: TGTGCCAGTAGTCCAGGGAGGACTCAGCCCCAGCATTTT. Its translation is CASSPGRTQPQHF.

This clone was seen a few times. The genes are TRBV15 and TRBJ1-2; D is unresolved. CDR1 is LNHNV and CDR2 is YYDKDF in the germline V gene (reference sequence). This CDR3 comprises 13 residues. V lost 0 bases to trimming and J lost 8 bases, with 10 bases between them. The CDR3 region is CATSRDLEDGYTF. CDR3 sequence (DNA): TGTGCCACCAGCAGAGATCTCGAGGACGGCTACACCTTC. Together with reference TRBV15 and TRBJ1-2, the CDR3 gives the full variable domain: DAMVIQNPRYQVTQFGKPVTLSCSQTLNHNVMYWYQQKSSQAPKLLFHYYDKDFNNEADTPDNFQSRRPNTSFCFLDIRSPGLGDTAMYLCATSRDLEDGYTFGSGTRLTVV.

The chain links TRBV7-2 to TRBJ2-1, with D unclear. V gave up 1 base and J gave up 4 bases, with 17 bases separating them. Germline V gene sequence: CDR1 SGHTA, CDR2 FQGNSA. This CDR3 has 17 amino acids. The CDR3 DNA reads TGTGCCAGCAGCTTAGATCAGTGGAAGGCAACTTACAATGAGCAGTTCTTC. The encoded protein is CASSLDQWKATYNEQFF.

The chain links TRBV10-1 to TRBJ2-1; TRBD1 matches at 9 bases. The V segment lost 5 bases and the J segment 4 bases; nucleotides outside the gene matches: 6. CDR3 length: 15 amino acids. Germline V gene sequence: CDR1 WNHNN, CDR2 SYGVQD (reference sequence). Here the CDR3 DNA reads TGCGCCAGCAGTCCCGGGACAGGGACATACAATGAGCAGTTCTTC. Amino acid sequence: CASSPGTGTYNEQFF.

The gene calls are TRBV6-1 and TRBJ1-1, with 8 bases identical to TRBD1. The J segment lost 7 bases and the V segment lost 5 bases, leaving 12 bases of the junction unmatched. The CDR3 is made up of 15 amino acids. CDR1 MNHNS and CDR2 SASEGT come from the germline V gene. The CDR3 nucleotides are TGTGCCAGCAGTCCTGCCTCAGGGGGCTTGGGTGAAGCTTTCTTT. Translation gives CASSPASGGLGEAFF.

V usage is TRBV5-1 and J usage is TRBJ1-1, with D hard to call. The CDR3 is 13 residues long. Germline V gives CDR1 SGHRS, CDR2 YFSETQ. The V and J ends lost 4 bases and 0 bases respectively, with 7 bases between them. The CDR3 nucleotides read TGCGCCAGCAGCCTCGGGGTGAACACTGAAGCTTTCTTT. Protein product: CASSLGVNTEAFF. Looking up the rest from reference TRBV5-1 and TRBJ1-1 gives the full variable domain: KAGVTQTPRYLIKTRGQQVTLSCSPISGHRSVSWYQQTPGQGLQFLFEYFSETQRNKGNFPGRFSGRQFSNSRSEMNVSTLELGDSALYLCASSLGVNTEAFFGQGTRLTVV.

The chain links TRBV7-3 to TRBJ2-2; a possible D gene is TRBD1 (6 bases). Germline assignment: CDR1 SGHTA and CDR2 FQGTGA. The CDR3 totals 16 residues. V lost 4 bases, J lost 5 bases, and 17 bases lay in between. CDR3 amino acids: CASSSKQGSGTGELFF. CDR3 DNA: TGTGCCAGCAGCTCCAAACAGGGTTCGGGGACCGGGGAGCTGTTTTTT.

The V call is TRBV12-5, the J call TRBJ1-3; the D is unclear. This CDR3 is built from 13 residues. With 9 bases removed from V and 2 bases from J, the gap between germline ends came to 11 bases. Germline V CDR1 and CDR2: LGHNT, FRNRAP. Here the CDR3 reads CASDLEAGNTIYF. The CDR3 nucleotides are TGTGCTAGCGACCTCGAGGCTGGAAACACCATATATTTT. Full variable domain (rest looked up from reference TRBV12-5 and TRBJ1-3): DARVTQTPRHKVTEMGQEVTMRCQPILGHNTVFWYRQTMMQGLELLAYFRNRAPLDDSGMPKDRFSAEMPDATLATLKIQPSEPRDSAVYFCASDLEAGNTIYFGEGSWLTVV.

Worth noting for this clone: One end of the junction is discordant with germline, which a read error may explain. The V call is TRBV20-1, the J call TRBJ2-7, with D unresolved. The CDR3 contains 11 residues. Germline V gene lookup returns CDR1 DFQATT and CDR2 SNEGSKA (reference sequence). The DNA of the CDR3 is TGCAGTGCCGACAAGGACGGACGGAACGTGTTC. Translation: CSADKDGRNVF.

The rearrangement links TRBV6-1 to TRBJ1-1, with 9 bases that match TRBD1. This CDR3 has 12 amino acids. V trimming: 6 bases; J trimming: 8 bases; junction bases outside the gene matches: 4. CDR1 MNHNS and CDR2 SASEGT come from the germline V gene. CDR3: CASRGQGSEAFF. The CDR3 nucleotides read TGTGCCAGCAGGGGACAGGGATCGGAAGCTTTCTTT.

V and J are TRBV6-6 and TRBJ1-5; 8 positions match TRBD1. This CDR3 comprises 15 residues. With 5 bases clipped from V and 5 bases from J, the junction kept 8 bases outside the gene matches. CDR1 is MNHNY and CDR2 is SVGAGI in the germline V gene (reference sequence). CDR3 bases: TGTGCCAGCAGTGATTCCGGGACAGGAGATCAGCCCCAGCATTTT. This sequence encodes CASSDSGTGDQPQHF.

The genes are TRBV29-1 and TRBJ2-4; possible D gene TRBD2, 6 bases. Germline V gives CDR1 SQVTM, CDR2 ANQGSEA. This CDR3 has 15 amino acids. Deletions cut 6 bases from V and 7 bases from J, with 22 bases between. The DNA of the CDR3 is TGCAGCGTAGAGCCTGGGACGGGTGGGGGGAACATTCAGTACTTC. Encoded protein: CSVEPGTGGGNIQYF.

The chain joins TRBV28 to TRBJ2-7; 7 bases agree with TRBD1. Germline CDR1 and CDR2: MDHEN and SYDVKM. The CDR3 has 13 residues. Trimming at V came to 3 bases and at J to 3 bases, leaving 2 bases not matched to a gene. The CDR3 coding sequence is TGTGCCAGCAGTTTGGACAGGTTCTACGAGCAGTACTTC. Protein: CASSLDRFYEQYF.

The chain couples TRBV6-5 to TRBJ1-2; D gene unclear. The V gene's germline CDR1 is MNHEY and CDR2 SVGAGI. The CDR3 runs to 15 residues. The V end lost 0 bases, the J end lost 5 bases, and 13 bases lay between the germline ends. CDR3: CASSYSNPLEYGYTF. As DNA, the CDR3 is TGTGCCAGCAGTTACTCAAACCCCCTGGAGTATGGCTACACCTTC.

The chain employs TRBV14 and TRBJ2-1; 10 bases line up with TRBD2. Trimming removed 0 bases from V and 7 bases from J; junction bases left unmatched: 9. Germline CDR1 reads SGHDN; CDR2 reads FVKESK. The CDR3 has 17 amino acids. Here the CDR3 reads CASSQDRSGRARNEQFF. The DNA for the CDR3 is TGTGCCAGCAGCCAAGACAGAAGCGGGAGGGCCCGGAATGAGCAGTTCTTC.

Note on this clone: The sample holds other DNA sequences that translate to the same CDR3. The chain uses TRBV10-2 and TRBJ2-3; D not resolved. The CDR3 is made up of 15 amino acids. Germline CDR1 is WSHSY and CDR2 is SAAADI. The germline V and J ends were trimmed by 6 bases and 2 bases, with 15 bases remaining between them. This CDR3 is CASRSQLTFTDTQYF. The CDR3 nucleotides read TGCGCCAGCAGGTCGCAGTTAACTTTCACAGATACGCAGTATTTT.

J is TRBJ1-4 and V is TRBV5-1, with D possibly matching TRBD1 (5 bases). Germline loops: CDR1 SGHRS, CDR2 YFSETQ. V was shortened by 4 bases and J by 2 bases, with 9 bases between the two germline ends. The CDR3 runs 14 residues. The chain's CDR3 is CASSEGSTNEKLFF. The CDR3 nucleotides read TGCGCCAGCAGCGAGGGGTCGACTAATGAAAAACTGTTTTTT.